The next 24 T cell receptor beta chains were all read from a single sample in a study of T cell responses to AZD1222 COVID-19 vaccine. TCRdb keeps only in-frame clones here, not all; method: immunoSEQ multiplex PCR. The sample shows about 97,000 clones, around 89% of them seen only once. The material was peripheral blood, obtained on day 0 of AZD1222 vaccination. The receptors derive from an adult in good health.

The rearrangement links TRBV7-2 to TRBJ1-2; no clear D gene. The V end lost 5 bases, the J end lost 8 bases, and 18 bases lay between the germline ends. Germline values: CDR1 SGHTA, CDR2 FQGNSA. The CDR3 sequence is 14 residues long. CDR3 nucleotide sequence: TGTGCCAGCAGCCCAGACGGCGGACGGAGGGGCTACACCTTC. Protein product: CASSPDGGRRGYTF. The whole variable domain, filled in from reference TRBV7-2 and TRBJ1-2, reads GAGVSQSPSNKVTEKGKDVELRCDPISGHTALYWYRQSLGQGLEFLIYFQGNSAPDKSGLPSDRFSAERTGGSVSTLTIQRTQQEDSAVYLCASSPDGGRRGYTFGSGTRLTVV.

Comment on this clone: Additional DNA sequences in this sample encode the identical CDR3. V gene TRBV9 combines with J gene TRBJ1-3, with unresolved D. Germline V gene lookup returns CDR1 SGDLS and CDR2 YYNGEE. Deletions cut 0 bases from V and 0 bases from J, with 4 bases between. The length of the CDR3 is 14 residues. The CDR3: CASSVESSGNTIYF. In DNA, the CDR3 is TGTGCCAGCAGCGTAGAGAGCTCTGGAAACACCATATATTTT. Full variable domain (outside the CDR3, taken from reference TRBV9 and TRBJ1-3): DSGVTQTPKHLITATGQRVTLRCSPRSGDLSVYWYQQSLDQGLQFLIQYYNGEERAKGNILERFSAQQFPDLHSELNLSSLELGDSALYFCASSVESSGNTIYFGEGSWLTVV.

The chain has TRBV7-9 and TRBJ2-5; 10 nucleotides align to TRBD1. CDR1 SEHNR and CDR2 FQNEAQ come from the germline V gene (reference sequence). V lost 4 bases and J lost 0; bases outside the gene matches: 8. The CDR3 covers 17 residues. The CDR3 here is CASSSGQGNLYQETQYF. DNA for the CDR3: TGTGCCAGCAGCTCGGGACAGGGGAACCTGTACCAAGAGACCCAGTACTTC.

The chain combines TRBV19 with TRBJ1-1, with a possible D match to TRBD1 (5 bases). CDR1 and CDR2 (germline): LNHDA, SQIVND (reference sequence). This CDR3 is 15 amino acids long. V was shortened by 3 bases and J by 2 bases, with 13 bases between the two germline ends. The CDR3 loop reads CASSIPRDLNTEAFF. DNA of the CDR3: TGTGCCAGTAGTATCCCCCGGGACCTAAACACTGAAGCTTTCTTT. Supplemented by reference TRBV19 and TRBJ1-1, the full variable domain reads DGGITQSPKYLFRKEGQNVTLSCEQNLNHDAMYWYRQDPGQGLRLIYYSQIVNDFQKGDIAEGYSVSREKKESFPLTVTSAQKNPTAFYLCASSIPRDLNTEAFFGQGTRLTVV.

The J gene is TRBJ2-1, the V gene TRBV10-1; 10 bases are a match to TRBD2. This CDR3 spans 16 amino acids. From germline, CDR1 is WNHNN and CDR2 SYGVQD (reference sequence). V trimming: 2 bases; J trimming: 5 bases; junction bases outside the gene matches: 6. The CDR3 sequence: CASSEPLAGGNNEQFF. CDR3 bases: TGCGCCAGCAGTGAGCCTTTAGCGGGAGGAAACAATGAGCAGTTCTTC.

CDR3: CASGPFTAGSYNSPLHF. CDR3 nucleotide sequence: TGTGCCAGCGGCCCCTTCACCGCGGGCTCCTATAATTCACCCCTCCACTTT. The rearrangement uses TRBV28 and TRBJ1-6; no reliable D call. The CDR3 sequence is 17 residues long. V was pared by 8 bases and J by 0 bases, with 17 bases between. The germline V gene encodes CDR1 MDHEN and CDR2 SYDVKM.

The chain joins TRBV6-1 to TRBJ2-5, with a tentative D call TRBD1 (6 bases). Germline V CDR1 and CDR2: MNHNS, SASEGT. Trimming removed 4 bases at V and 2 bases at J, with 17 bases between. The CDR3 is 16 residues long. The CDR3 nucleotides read TGTGCCAGCAGTGCCCAACCGGGACAATCGCAAGAGACCCAGTACTTC. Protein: CASSAQPGQSQETQYF.

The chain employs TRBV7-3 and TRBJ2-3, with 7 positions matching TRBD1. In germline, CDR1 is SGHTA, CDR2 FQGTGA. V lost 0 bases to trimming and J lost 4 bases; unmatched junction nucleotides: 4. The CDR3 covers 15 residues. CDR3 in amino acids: CASSLTEGAADTQYF. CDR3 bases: TGTGCCAGCAGCTTAACCGAGGGGGCCGCAGATACGCAGTATTTT.

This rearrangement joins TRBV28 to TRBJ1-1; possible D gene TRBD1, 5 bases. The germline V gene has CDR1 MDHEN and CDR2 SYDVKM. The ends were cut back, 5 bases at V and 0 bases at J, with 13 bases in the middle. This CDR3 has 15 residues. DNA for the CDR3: TGTGCCAGCAGTACCGGGACGGCTCTGAACACTGAAGCTTTCTTT. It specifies CASSTGTALNTEAFF.

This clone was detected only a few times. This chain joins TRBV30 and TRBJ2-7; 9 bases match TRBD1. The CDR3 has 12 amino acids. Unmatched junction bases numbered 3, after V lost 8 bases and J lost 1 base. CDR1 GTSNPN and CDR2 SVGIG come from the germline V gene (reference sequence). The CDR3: CAGDRESYEQYF. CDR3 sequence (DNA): TGTGCCGGGGACAGGGAATCCTACGAGCAGTACTTC.

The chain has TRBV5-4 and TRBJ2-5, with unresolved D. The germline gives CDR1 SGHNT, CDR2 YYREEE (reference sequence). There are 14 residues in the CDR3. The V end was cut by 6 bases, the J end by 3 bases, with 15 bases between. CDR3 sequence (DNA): TGTGCCAGCACCCTGCCGTCAGGTGAAGAGACCCAGTACTTC. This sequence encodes CASTLPSGEETQYF.

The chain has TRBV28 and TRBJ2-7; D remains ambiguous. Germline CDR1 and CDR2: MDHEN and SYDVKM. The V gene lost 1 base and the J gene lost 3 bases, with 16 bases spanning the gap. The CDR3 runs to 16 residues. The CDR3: CASSLSGDPSNYEQYF. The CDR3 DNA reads TGTGCCAGCAGTTTATCCGGAGACCCATCGAACTACGAGCAGTACTTC.

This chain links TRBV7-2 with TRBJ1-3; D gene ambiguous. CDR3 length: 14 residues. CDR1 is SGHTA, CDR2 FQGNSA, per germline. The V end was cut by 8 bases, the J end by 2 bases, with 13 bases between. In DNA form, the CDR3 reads TGTGCCAGCGGGCTAAGGGAGGCTGGAAACACCATATATTTT. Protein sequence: CASGLREAGNTIYF.

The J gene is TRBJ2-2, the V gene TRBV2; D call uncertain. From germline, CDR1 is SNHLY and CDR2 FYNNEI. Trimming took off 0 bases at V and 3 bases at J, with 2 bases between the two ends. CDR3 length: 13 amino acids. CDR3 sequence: CASSEADTGELFF. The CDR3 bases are TGTGCCAGCAGTGAAGCCGACACCGGGGAGCTGTTTTTT.

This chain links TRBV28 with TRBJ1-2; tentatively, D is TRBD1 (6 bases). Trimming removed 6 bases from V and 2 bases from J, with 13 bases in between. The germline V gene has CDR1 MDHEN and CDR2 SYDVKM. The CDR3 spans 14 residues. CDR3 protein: CASRSGGRNYGYTF. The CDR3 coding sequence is TGTGCCAGCAGGTCGGGGGGCAGGAACTATGGCTACACCTTC.

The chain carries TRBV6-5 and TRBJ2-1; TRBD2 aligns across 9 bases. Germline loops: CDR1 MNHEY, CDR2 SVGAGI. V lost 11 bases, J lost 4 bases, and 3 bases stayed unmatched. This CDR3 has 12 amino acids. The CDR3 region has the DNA TGTGCCGCGGGGGGGGAGTACAATGAGCAGTTCTTC. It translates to CAAGGEYNEQFF.

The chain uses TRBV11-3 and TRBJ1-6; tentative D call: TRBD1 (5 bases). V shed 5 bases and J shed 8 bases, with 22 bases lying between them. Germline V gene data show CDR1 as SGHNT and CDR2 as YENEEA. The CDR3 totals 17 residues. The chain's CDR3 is CASSRPGDQLPDSPLHF. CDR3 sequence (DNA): TGTGCCAGCAGCCGTCCCGGGGACCAATTGCCGGATTCACCCCTCCACTTT.

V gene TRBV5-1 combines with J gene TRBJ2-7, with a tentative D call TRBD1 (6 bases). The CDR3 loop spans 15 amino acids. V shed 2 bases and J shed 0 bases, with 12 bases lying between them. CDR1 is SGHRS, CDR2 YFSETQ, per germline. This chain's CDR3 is CASSFSGTNSYEQYF. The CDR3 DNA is TGCGCCAGCAGCTTCTCCGGGACAAACTCCTACGAGCAGTACTTC.

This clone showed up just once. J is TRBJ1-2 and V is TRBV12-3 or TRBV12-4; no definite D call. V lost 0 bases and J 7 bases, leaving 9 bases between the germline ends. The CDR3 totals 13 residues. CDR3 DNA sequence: TGTGCCAGCAGTTTAGCGCGGAATTCTGGCTACACCTTC. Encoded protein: CASSLARNSGYTF.

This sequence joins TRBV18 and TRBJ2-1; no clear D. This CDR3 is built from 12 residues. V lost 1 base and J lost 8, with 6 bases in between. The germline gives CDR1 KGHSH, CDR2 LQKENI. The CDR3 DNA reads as TGTGCCAGCTCACCACAAGGTTATGAGCAGTTCTTC. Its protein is CASSPQGYEQFF. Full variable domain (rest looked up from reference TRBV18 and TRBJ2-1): NAGVMQNPRHLVRRRGQEARLRCSPMKGHSHVYWYRQLPEEGLKFMVYLQKENIIDESGMPKERFSAEFPKEGPSILRIQQVVRGDSAAYFCASSPQGYEQFFGPGTRLTVL.

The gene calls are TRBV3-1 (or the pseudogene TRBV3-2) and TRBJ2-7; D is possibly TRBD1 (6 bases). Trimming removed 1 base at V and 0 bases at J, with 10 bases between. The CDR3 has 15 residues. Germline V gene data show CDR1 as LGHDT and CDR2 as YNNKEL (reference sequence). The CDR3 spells CASSQGTANSYEQYF. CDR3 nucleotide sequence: TGTGCCAGCAGCCAAGGGACAGCCAACTCCTACGAGCAGTACTTC.

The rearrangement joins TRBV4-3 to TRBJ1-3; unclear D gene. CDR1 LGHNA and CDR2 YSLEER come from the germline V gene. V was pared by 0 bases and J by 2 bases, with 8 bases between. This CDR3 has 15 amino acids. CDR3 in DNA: TGCGCCAGCAGCCAAGATTATGCGGCTGGAAACACCATATATTTT. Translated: CASSQDYAAGNTIYF.

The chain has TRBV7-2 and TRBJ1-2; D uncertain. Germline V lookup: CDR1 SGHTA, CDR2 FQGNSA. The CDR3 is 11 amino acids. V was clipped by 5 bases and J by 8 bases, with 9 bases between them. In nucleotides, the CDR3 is TGTGCCAGCAGCGCCCACATCGGCTACACCTTC. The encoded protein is CASSAHIGYTF.

This chain's CDR3 is CASSLDLVRNEKLFF. CDR3 in DNA: TGTGCCAGCAGCTTAGATCTGGTCAGGAATGAAAAACTGTTTTTT. The chain recombines TRBV11-2 with TRBJ1-4; D is uncertain. Germline CDR1 is SGHAT and CDR2 is FQNNGV. V lost 0 bases, J lost 5 bases, and 10 bases lay in between. CDR3 length equals 15 residues.